Ten or more counts support the clone carrying this T cell receptor (beta chain). Its cognate antigen is unknown. The sample belongs to a study of T cells in Graves' hyperthyroidism and ophthalmopathy. At the level of the study: Upon initial diagnosis and before any treatment, peripheral blood was collected.

This CDR3 has 13 amino acids. Germline assignment: CDR1 SGHTA and CDR2 FQGTGA. V lost 2 bases, J lost 5 bases, and 7 bases lay in between. Fresh 10 ml peripheral blood yielded PBMCs. RNA transcripts were the template for amplifying TCR beta CDR3 regions. The primer set for the first-round RT-PCR of the TCR CDR3 was HTBI. TCRdb itself ran the multiplex PCR reads through MiXCR, one entry per CDR3 protein. The data contain some 460,000 distinct CDR3 sequences, 15% to 19% of them singletons. Study-wide results and limits: Also found in blood were most expanded thyroid clonotypes above 0.001.

The source of this sequence is a woman younger than 30 with Graves' hyperthyroidism. The rearrangement uses TRBV7-3 and TRBJ2-1; D call uncertain. The material sequenced was blood. The CDR3 here is CASSLSRDNEQFF. In nucleotides, the CDR3 is TGTGCCAGCAGCTTATCTAGGGACAATGAGCAGTTCTTC. Filled out from reference TRBV7-3 and TRBJ2-1, the complete variable domain reads GAGVSQTPSNKVTEKGKYVELRCDPISGHTALYWYRQSLGQGPEFLIYFQGTGAADDSGLPNDRFFAVRPEGSVSTLKIQRTERGDSAVYLCASSLSRDNEQFFGPGTRLTVL.